These T cell receptor beta chains were read from a single sample in a study of blood T cells in healthy people across ages. A single record per CDR3 protein comes from TCRdb applying MiXCR to the 5' RACE reads. The sample has over 600,000 distinct CDR3 sequences, roughly 50% seen once. The sequenced sample consisted of blood. Receptors originate from a man aged 35 to 55 in good health. Each CDR3 is given with its conserved first and last residue. The order of the fields is D gene, J gene, V gene, clone size, CDR3 DNA, CDR3 protein. The D gene is left open where the match is weak. Clone size is not always given. Where it is, it says once, few, many or a class for expanded clones.

>TRBD2|TRBJ2-1|TRBV4-3|-
TGCGCCAGCAGCCAAAGCGGACTAGCGGGATCGGAGCAGTTCTTC
CASSQSGLAGSEQFF
>-|TRBJ2-3|TRBV7-2|-
TGTGCCAGCAGCTTAGCGGAGGGACCCACAGATACGCAGTATTTT
CASSLAEGPTDTQYF
>-|TRBJ2-6|TRBV5-1|-
TGCGCCAGCAGCCTCGGACACCGTAACTCTGGGGCCAACGTCCTGACTTTC
CASSLGHRNSGANVLTF
>-|TRBJ2-6|TRBV18|-
TGTGCCAGCTCACCATCGGCCGGGGCCAACGTCCTGACTTTC
CASSPSAGANVLTF
>TRBD1|TRBJ1-6|TRBV5-5|once
TGTGCCAGCAGCAAACCGCCGGGACAGGGAGAGAATTCACCCCTCCACTTT
CASSKPPGQGENSPLHF
>TRBD2|TRBJ2-7|TRBV4-1|-
TGCGCCAGCAGCCCGACTAGCGGGAAATCCTACGAGCAGTACTTC
CASSPTSGKSYEQYF
>TRBD2|TRBJ2-3|TRBV9|-
TGTGCCAGCAGCGTGAACGGGGGGGCCACAGATACGCAGTATTTT
CASSVNGGATDTQYF
>-|TRBJ2-5|TRBV9|once
TGTGCCAGCAGCGCTTTTGGCACACTGGAGACCCAGTACTTC
CASSAFGTLETQYF
>-|TRBJ1-5|TRBV6-6|-
TGTGCCAGCCAAACGGGGGGTTATAGCAATCAGCCCCAGCATTTT
CASQTGGYSNQPQHF
>TRBD1|TRBJ1-2|TRBV4-3|-
TGCGCCAGCAGCCTGGACAGGGACTATGACTACACCTTC
CASSLDRDYDYTF
>TRBD1|TRBJ2-7|TRBV12-3/TRBV12-4|-
TGTGCCAGCAGTCCAAGGGACAGGTGGTACGAGCAGTACTTC
CASSPRDRWYEQYF
>-|TRBJ1-2|TRBV6-5|-
TGTGCCAGCAGTTACCAAGCCCCTATTGACACCGACTATGGCTACACCTTC
CASSYQAPIDTDYGYTF
>-|TRBJ1-2|TRBV5-1|few
TGCGCCAGCAGCTTCGACAGAGATGGCTACACCTTC
CASSFDRDGYTF
>-|TRBJ1-2|TRBV9|-
TGTGCCAGCAGCAGTGAGGGTGGCTACACCTTC
CASSSEGGYTF
>-|TRBJ1-2|TRBV28|-
TGTGCCAGCAGTCCCCTAACAGCTGGCTACACCTTC
CASSPLTAGYTF
>-|TRBJ1-2|TRBV29-1|-
TGCAGCGTTGTTGGGCAGGTCACTAACTATGGCTACACCTTC
CSVVGQVTNYGYTF
>-|TRBJ1-2|TRBV7-8|-
TGTGCCAGCAGCTTAGCAGGATCCCCGGAGAACGGCTACACCTTC
CASSLAGSPENGYTF
>-|TRBJ2-4|TRBV20-1|-
TGCAGTGCTGCAGGGGTCGTCCAGGGCATTCAGTACTTC
CSAAGVVQGIQYF
>-|TRBJ2-7|TRBV27|once
TGTGCCAGCAGTTTCCTCCCGACAGAATACTACGAGCAGTACTTC
CASSFLPTEYYEQYF
>TRBD2|TRBJ2-7|TRBV28|-
TGTGCCACCAGGACTAGCGGACTCCCCGAGCAGTACTTC
CATRTSGLPEQYF
>-|TRBJ2-5|TRBV4-3|-
TGCGCCAGCAGCCAAGCCCAGGGATGGGAGACCCAGTACTTC
CASSQAQGWETQYF
>-|TRBJ2-5|TRBV12-3/TRBV12-4|-
TGTGCCAGCAGTTTAGCTCGAGGGGGGCAAGAGACCCAGTACTTC
CASSLARGGQETQYF
>-|TRBJ1-5|TRBV2|-
TGTGCCAGCACCCTGGGGCAGACCAGCAATCAGCCCCAGCATTTT
CASTLGQTSNQPQHF
>-|TRBJ2-1|TRBV29-1|few
TGCAGCGTTGAAGGGCGCAATGAGCAGTTCTTC
CSVEGRNEQFF
>TRBD2|TRBJ2-7|TRBV5-1|-
TGCGCCAGCAGCTTCAGCGGGAGATTCTACGAGCAGTACTTC
CASSFSGRFYEQYF
>-|TRBJ1-2|TRBV29-1|-
TGCAGCGTTCGGACAGTAGGAGGGTTCTCCCCTTACACCTTC
CSVRTVGGFSPYTF
>-|TRBJ1-1|TRBV24-1|-
TGTGCCACCACCAACCTCTTAGGGACTGAAGCTTTCTTT
CATTNLLGTEAFF
>-|TRBJ2-7|TRBV7-2|-
TGTGCCAGCAGCTTTCACGACACAGGCGAGCAGTACTTC
CASSFHDTGEQYF
>-|TRBJ2-7|TRBV6-2/TRBV6-3|-
TGTGCCAGCAGACAGGACACCCCCTACGAGCAGTACTTC
CASRQDTPYEQYF
>-|TRBJ1-2|TRBV13|few
TGTGCCAGCAGCCTCGGGACGGAACTATTCGGCTACACCTTC
CASSLGTELFGYTF
>-|TRBJ2-1|TRBV6-2/TRBV6-3|few
TGTGCCAGCAGTGAGGGTCCGCTAGACAATGAGCAGTTCTTC
CASSEGPLDNEQFF
>-|TRBJ1-4|TRBV7-9|-
TGTGCCAGCAGGGCCACTACAACTAATGAAAAACTGTTTTTT
CASRATTTNEKLFF
>-|TRBJ1-2|TRBV3-1|-
TGTGCCAGCAGCCAAAGCACCGCCGGACGGCGCGGCTACACCTTC
CASSQSTAGRRGYTF
>-|TRBJ2-1|TRBV19|-
TGTGCCAGTAGTATAGATCTGGAACCCTCTGGCAATGAGCAGTTCTTC
CASSIDLEPSGNEQFF
>TRBD1|TRBJ2-5|TRBV3-1|once
TGTGCCAGCAGCTCCGGGACAGGGGTGCAGTACTTC
CASSSGTGVQYF
>TRBD2|TRBJ2-3|TRBV7-2|-
TGTGCCAGCAGCTCCGGGAGGGCGACAGATACGCAGTATTTT
CASSSGRATDTQYF
>-|TRBJ2-7|TRBV28|-
TGTGCCAGCAGGTGGGACTCCGGGGGCAACTACGAGCAGTACTTC
CASRWDSGGNYEQYF
>TRBD1|TRBJ1-2|TRBV12-3/TRBV12-4|-
TGTGCCAGCAGTTTATCCGGGACAGGGACTAGCAACTATGGCTACACCTTC
CASSLSGTGTSNYGYTF
>TRBD1|TRBJ2-1|TRBV6-1|-
TGTGCCAGCAGCAAAGAGACAGGGTCCAATGAGCAGTTCTTC
CASSKETGSNEQFF
>TRBD1|TRBJ2-5|TRBV9|-
TGTGCCAGCAGCGTAGATCCAGGGGGCGACGAGACCCAGTACTTC
CASSVDPGGDETQYF
>-|TRBJ1-1|TRBV7-2|few
TGTGCCAGCAGCTTGGCCCACAGTGGCGGGGAAGCTTTCTTT
CASSLAHSGGEAFF
>TRBD1|TRBJ2-5|TRBV5-6|few
TGTGCCAGCAGCTGGGACAGGGGATTTCAAGAGACCCAGTACTTC
CASSWDRGFQETQYF
>-|TRBJ2-7|TRBV7-6|few
TGTGCCAGCAGTCCGGACCCCACAGCATACGAGCAGTACTTC
CASSPDPTAYEQYF
>TRBD1|TRBJ2-7|TRBV28|once
TGTGCCTGCAGTAAGATTGGACAGGGGGGATACGAGCAGTACTTC
CACSKIGQGGYEQYF
>TRBD2|TRBJ2-4|TRBV24-1|-
TGTGCCACCAGTGATGGGACTAGCTCTGGGAACATTCAGTACTTC
CATSDGTSSGNIQYF
>-|TRBJ1-2|TRBV5-6|-
TGTGCCAGCAGCACTGACATTGCTAACTATGGCTACACCTTC
CASSTDIANYGYTF
>TRBD2|TRBJ2-3|TRBV7-2|few
TGTGCCAGCAGCGGGACTAGCGGGGGGGAGGATACGCAGTATTTT
CASSGTSGGEDTQYF
>TRBD1|TRBJ2-4|TRBV5-1|-
TGCGCCAGCAGCTCCGGGACAGGAAAAAACATTCAGTACTTC
CASSSGTGKNIQYF
>TRBD2|TRBJ2-2|TRBV7-9|few
TGTGCCAGCAGCTTAGAGGCCGGGACTAGCGGGGCCGGGGAGCTGTTTTTT
CASSLEAGTSGAGELFF
>TRBD1|TRBJ2-3|TRBV7-3|-
TGTGCCAGCACCAAACAGGGGCAGCCGGGGGATACGCAGTATTTT
CASTKQGQPGDTQYF
>-|TRBJ2-4|TRBV6-6|-
TGTGCCAGCAGATCTTTAAACCTAGCCAAAAACATTCAGTACTTC
CASRSLNLAKNIQYF
>-|TRBJ1-2|TRBV20-1|-
TGCAGTGCTCCCCCCCAGAGGGCAGCACATAACTATGGCTACACCTTC
CSAPPQRAAHNYGYTF
>-|TRBJ2-5|TRBV3-1|few
TGTGCCAGCAGCCAAGGGGAACCCGGGGAGACCCAGTACTTC
CASSQGEPGETQYF
>-|TRBJ1-5|TRBV5-4|-
TGTGCCAGCAGCTTCTTCGACTCCCCCAATCAGCCCCAGCATTTT
CASSFFDSPNQPQHF
>TRBD2|TRBJ2-7|TRBV7-2|-
TGTGCCAGCAGCTTAGGACTAGCCCGTGAGCAGTACTTC
CASSLGLAREQYF
>-|TRBJ2-1|TRBV4-1|-
TGCGCCAGCAGCCAAGAACAGAGATCCTACAATGAGCAGTTCTTC
CASSQEQRSYNEQFF